This TCR beta chain is from a study of blood T cell repertoires in COVID-19 (dated by TCRdb to 2018 to 2021). Some background on the complete study: Collaborator samples came from the United States, Italy and Spain and covered acute and convalescent phases of COVID-19. The prospective study material was composed of cDNA or gDNA derived from T cells, B-cell-depleted T cells, or PBMCs. The dataset comprised deeply sampled blood TCRbeta repertoires from subjects exposed to, actively infected with, or recovered from COVID-19. The repertoires were made available in a free public database intended to serve as a resource for research on the immune response to SARS-CoV-2. Samples came from the ongoing ImmuneRACE study (first 160 participants) plus 1,254 subjects from 6 global collaborators. A de-identified subject ID, COVID-19 status, age in years and sex were almost always included in the sample metadata. HLA class I and class II types, where available, came from metadata supplied by the sample provider rather than from assay-based typing.

TCRbeta CDR3 regions were amplified from genomic DNA using the immunoSEQ Assay, a bias-controlled multiplex PCR. The published analysis was carried out like this. The number of nucleated cells in each sample was estimated from the amplification of reference gene primers within the assay. To quantify the absolute abundance of each unique TCRbeta CDR3 rearrangement, sequence reads were collapsed and filtered. For each sample, productive Simpson clonality was calculated by taking the square root of Simpson's diversity index across productive rearrangements. In TCRdb, the immuneACCESS table is reduced to in-frame sequences with V and J assigned. These tables do not hold every clone; where another copy was compared, an unresolved V gene accounts for under half, and the others remain unexplained. V, J and clone size were drawn from that table, and D and trimming were deduced from the DNA. This sample is represented by approximately 160,000 clones; 85% of them were singletons. The ten top clones hold more than 7.5% of the sample.

Overall results and qualifications from the work: Clinical and demographic metadata were provided uncurated, with the amount varying by source and participant.

V trim: 5 bases; J trim: 5 bases; unmatched bases: 11. Measured from the cysteine to the phenylalanine, the CDR3 is 15 residues long. Only the CDR3 region is kept as DNA, spanning 45 bases read in frame from base 1. Looking up the germline V gene yields CDR1 SNHLY and CDR2 FYNNEI. In Seattle, one collaborating source enrolled patients while the infection was active and tracked those patients longitudinally over the course of disease. Each collaborating institution followed its own protocols to collect whole blood in K2EDTA tubes. For TCRbeta analysis, collaborators shipped samples in one of three forms: frozen whole blood, isolated PBMCs, or DNA extracted from either of those sample types. By its share of the sample, this clone is medium-sized (0.01 to 0.1%). The antigen it binds to is not known. Base qualities are not at hand, and no much larger clone is one base apart.

The TCR sequence derives from a woman in her sixties with COVID-19, enrolled during active disease. Sequencing was done on a sample of peripheral blood. The sequence links TRBV2 to TRBJ1-1; 7 bases in the middle match TRBD1. At the DNA level, the sequence is TGTGCCAGCAGTATCACCACTTCGGACAGGACTGAAGCTTTCTTT. Translated, it reads CASSITTSDRTEAFF.